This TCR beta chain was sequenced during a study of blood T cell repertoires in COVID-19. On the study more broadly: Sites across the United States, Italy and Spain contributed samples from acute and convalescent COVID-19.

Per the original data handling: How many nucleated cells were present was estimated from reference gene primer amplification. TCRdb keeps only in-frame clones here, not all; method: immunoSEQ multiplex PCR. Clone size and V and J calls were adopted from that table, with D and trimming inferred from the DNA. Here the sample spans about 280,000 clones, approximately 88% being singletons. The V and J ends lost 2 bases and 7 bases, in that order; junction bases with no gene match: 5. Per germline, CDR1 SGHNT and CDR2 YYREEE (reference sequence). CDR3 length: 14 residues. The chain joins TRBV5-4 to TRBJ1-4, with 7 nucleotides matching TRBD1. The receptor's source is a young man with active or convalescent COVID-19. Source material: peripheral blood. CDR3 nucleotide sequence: TGTGCCAGCAGCTTACGTTCAGGGGGTGAAAAACTGTTTTTT. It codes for CASSLRSGGEKLFF.